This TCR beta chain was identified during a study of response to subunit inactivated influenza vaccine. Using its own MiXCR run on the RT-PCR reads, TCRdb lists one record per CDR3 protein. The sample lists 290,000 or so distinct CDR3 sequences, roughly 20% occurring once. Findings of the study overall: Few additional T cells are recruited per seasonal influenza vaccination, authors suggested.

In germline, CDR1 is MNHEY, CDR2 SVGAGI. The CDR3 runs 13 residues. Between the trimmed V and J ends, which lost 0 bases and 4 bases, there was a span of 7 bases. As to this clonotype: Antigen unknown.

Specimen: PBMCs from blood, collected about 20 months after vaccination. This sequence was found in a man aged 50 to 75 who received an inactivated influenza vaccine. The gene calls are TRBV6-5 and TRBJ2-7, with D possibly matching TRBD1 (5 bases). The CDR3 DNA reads TGTGCCAGCAGTTACTCGACAGCTTACGAGCAGTACTTC. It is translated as CASSYSTAYEQYF.